This TCR beta chain was captured by sequencing in a study of OX40 agonist ivuxolimab in advanced cancers. Study as a whole: Three individuals attained partial responses, comprising one hepatocellular carcinoma case and two cutaneous melanoma cases.

Concerning this clone: Its antigen remains unknown.

Study findings and constraints: Expanded clones belonging to CD8+ T cells outnumbered, on average, those of CD4+. Low normalized T-cell clonal expansion was also seen in some nonresponders. What antigens the expanded peripheral T cells recognized was never established.

The table came from immunoSEQ multiplex PCR; TCRdb's copy has only in-frame clones and leaves some out. The sample consists of some 69,000 clones, 80% to 95% of them appearing once. The CDR3 spans 15 residues. Looked up from germline, CDR1 is MNHEY and CDR2 is SMNVEV (reference sequence). J gave up 6 bases and V 3 bases, and 6 bases lay outside the gene matches. The clonotype originates from an adult with an advanced solid tumor such as melanoma, head and neck, liver or kidney cancer. Sequenced material: CD4+ or CD8+ T cells sorted from blood, taken in a trial of the OX40 agonist ivuxolimab. The rearrangement links TRBV27 to TRBJ2-2; 8 nucleotides match TRBD1. CDR3 residues: CASSLGRGLPGELFF. As DNA, the CDR3 is TGTGCCAGCAGTTTGGGCAGGGGGCTACCCGGGGAGCTGTTTTTT.